Described below is a single T cell receptor (beta chain) sequence and its context. Its antigen is not identified. Samples left unsorted employed some 100 million PBMCs for genomic DNA. This sample was included in a study of shared clonotypes between healthy human individuals. Study findings and constraints: Only blood was sampled; tissue repertoires likely differ. Clonotype sharing among donors likely depends on sequencing depth.

This CDR3 contains 12 residues. V shed 6 bases and J 8 bases; nucleotides not matched to a gene: 1. Germline lookup yields CDR1 KGHSH and CDR2 LQKENI. A deep-level run was used for the assay. Produced via immunoSEQ multiplex PCR; TCRdb's table is partial and in-frame only. The sample lists 550,000 to 600,000 clones, around 78% occurring once. The sequence came from a woman between 40 and 50 years old in good health. Some clones in this sample may be carry-over from other donors' samples. The chain is built from TRBV18 and TRBJ2-4, with 10 bases that match TRBD1. The sequenced sample was PBMCs. CDR3 DNA: TGTGCCAGCTCGGACAGGGGGTACATTCAGTACTTC. Encoded protein: CASSDRGYIQYF. The full variable domain, with the rest looked up from reference TRBV18 and TRBJ2-4, is NAGVMQNPRHLVRRRGQEARLRCSPMKGHSHVYWYRQLPEEGLKFMVYLQKENIIDESGMPKERFSAEFPKEGPSILRIQQVVRGDSAAYFCASSDRGYIQYFGAGTRLSVL.